A single sample gave rise to the 7 T cell receptor beta chains below, sequenced in a study of persistence of HIV-infected CD4 T cells. The antigens these receptors bind are not known. The immunoSEQ assay was version 4, run in survey mode. Using immunoSEQ multiplex PCR, the repertoire was profiled, and TCRdb retains in-frame clones only, with some absent. Of roughly 16,000 clones listed, around three fifths are singletons. Stimulation used about 10 ug/mL lysate from CMV-infected fibroblasts. Sorting of responding CD4+ T cells relied on upregulated CD40 ligand together with CD69. The sequencing used CD4+ T cells sorted from PBMCs after approximately 20-hour stimulation, collected from a patient who received antiretroviral therapy. These receptors were obtained from an adult woman with HIV who was CMV-seropositive.

CDR3 region: CASSSQGKANEKLFF. The DNA for the CDR3 is TGTGCCAGCAGTTCCCAGGGGAAAGCTAATGAAAAACTGTTTTTT. V gene TRBV27 combines with J gene TRBJ1-4; D possibly corresponds to TRBD1 (6 bases). V was trimmed by 4 bases and J by 3 bases, leaving 12 bases between them. The germline V gene has CDR1 MNHEY and CDR2 SMNVEV (reference sequence). This CDR3 has 15 residues.

The chain has TRBV27 and TRBJ1-3; D is possibly TRBD1 (6 bases). Looked up from germline, CDR1 is MNHEY and CDR2 is SMNVEV (reference sequence). V lost 5 bases and J lost 3, with 14 bases in between. The CDR3 runs to 15 residues. CDR3 DNA sequence: TGTGCCAGCAGTATCACAGGGATGGGTGGAAACACCATATATTTT. As protein: CASSITGMGGNTIYF.

This clone has only a few counts. The chain couples TRBV21-1 to TRBJ2-5; the table's D call TRBD1 went unverified against the DNA. TRBV21-1 is a recognized pseudogene. The CDR3 has 18 residues. The CDR3 sequence is CASSKGFPGTGMEETQYF. The CDR3 bases are TGTGCCAGCAGCAAAGGGTTTCCCGGGACAGGGATGGAAGAGACCCAGTACTTC.

The rearrangement joins TRBV7-2 to TRBJ2-2; D unresolved. CDR1 and CDR2 (germline): SGHTA, FQGNSA. Trimming cost V 2 bases and J 3 bases, with 7 bases left between them. The CDR3 runs 14 residues. CDR3 loop: CASSLQGYTGELFF. The CDR3 DNA reads TGTGCCAGCAGCTTACAAGGTTACACCGGGGAGCTGTTTTTT.

The V gene is TRBV5-4, the J gene TRBJ2-3, with D tentatively TRBD1 (5 bases). With 4 bases removed from V and 0 bases from J, the gap between germline ends came to 12 bases. The CDR3 is 15 amino acids. Germline values: CDR1 SGHNT, CDR2 YYREEE (reference sequence). Here the CDR3 reads CASSNPDTSTDTQYF. The CDR3 DNA follows: TGTGCCAGCAGCAATCCGGACACAAGCACAGATACGCAGTATTTT.

This sequence joins TRBV19 and TRBJ1-5, with D hard to call. The CDR3 extends over 12 amino acids. CDR1 is LNHDA and CDR2 is SQIVND in the germline V gene (reference sequence). Trimming pared 1 base from V and 6 bases from J, leaving 4 bases between. CDR3 DNA: TGTGCCAGTAGTATAGGGATTCAGCCCCAGCATTTT. Translating gives CASSIGIQPQHF.

The chain joins TRBV25-1 to TRBJ1-4; D gene uncertain. The germline gives CDR1 MGHDK, CDR2 SYGVNS. With 8 bases removed from V and 6 bases from J, the gap between germline ends came to 4 bases. The CDR3 extends over 10 amino acids. In DNA form, the CDR3 reads TGTGCCAGCCGGGATGAAAAACTGTTTTTT. Residues: CASRDEKLFF.